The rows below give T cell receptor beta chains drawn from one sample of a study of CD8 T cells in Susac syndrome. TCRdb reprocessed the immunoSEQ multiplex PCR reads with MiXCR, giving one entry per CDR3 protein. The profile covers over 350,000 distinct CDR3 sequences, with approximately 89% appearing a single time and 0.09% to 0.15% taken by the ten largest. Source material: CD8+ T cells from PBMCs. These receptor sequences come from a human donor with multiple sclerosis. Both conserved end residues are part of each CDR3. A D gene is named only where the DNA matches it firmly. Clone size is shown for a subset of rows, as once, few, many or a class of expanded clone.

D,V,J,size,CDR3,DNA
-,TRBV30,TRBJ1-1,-,CAWSVLHPNTEAFF,TGTGCCTGGAGTGTTCTACACCCGAACACTGAAGCTTTCTTT
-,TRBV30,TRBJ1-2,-,CAWSQGIGYGYTF,TGTGCCTGGAGTCAAGGTATCGGCTATGGCTACACCTTC
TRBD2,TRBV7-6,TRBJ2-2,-,CASSLALAGGPPGELFF,TGTGCCAGCAGCTTAGCACTAGCGGGAGGGCCGCCCGGGGAGCTGTTTTTT
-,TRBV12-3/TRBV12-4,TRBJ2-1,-,CASSESGRMLF,TGTGCCAGCAGCGAATCTGGGCGGATGCTCTTC
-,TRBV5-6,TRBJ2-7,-,CASSLAGAFYEQYF,TGTGCCAGCAGCTTAGCAGGGGCCTTCTACGAGCAGTACTTC
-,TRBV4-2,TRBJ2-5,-,CASSQESRQQETQYF,TGTGCCAGCAGCCAAGAAAGTCGGCAGCAAGAGACCCAGTACTTC
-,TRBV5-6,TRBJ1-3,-,CASSPAGIKLGNTIYF,TGTGCCAGCAGCCCCGCCGGGATTAAGCTTGGAAACACCATATATTTT
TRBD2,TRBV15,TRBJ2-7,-,CATSRVGEGTYEQYF,TGTGCCACCAGCAGAGTGGGGGAGGGGACCTACGAGCAGTACTTC
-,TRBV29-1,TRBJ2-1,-,CSGRLHNEQFF,TGCAGCGGTCGGCTTCACAATGAGCAGTTCTTC
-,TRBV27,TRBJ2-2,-,CASSLFTTRELFF,TGTGCCAGCAGTTTGTTTACCACCAGGGAGCTGTTTTTT
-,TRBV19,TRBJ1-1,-,CASSIGGPTEAFF,TGTGCCAGTAGTATCGGGGGGCCCACTGAAGCTTTCTTT
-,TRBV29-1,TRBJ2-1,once,CSVDDGLSYNEQFF,TGCAGCGTTGACGACGGCCTCTCCTACAATGAGCAGTTCTTC
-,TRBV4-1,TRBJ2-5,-,CASSQESQGLRETQYF,TGCGCCAGCAGCCAAGAGTCACAGGGCCTCCGAGAGACCCAGTACTTC
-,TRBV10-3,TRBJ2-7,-,CAISDGGIGEQYF,TGTGCCATCAGTGACGGCGGGATCGGCGAGCAGTACTTC
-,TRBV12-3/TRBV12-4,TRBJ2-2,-,CASSWTSGELFF,TGTGCCAGCAGCTGGACGTCCGGGGAGCTGTTTTTT
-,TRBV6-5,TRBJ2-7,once,CASSEVGSSYEQYF,TGTGCCAGCAGTGAAGTTGGGAGCTCCTACGAGCAGTACTTC
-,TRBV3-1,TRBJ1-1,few,CASSQDGTGNTEAFF,TGTGCCAGCAGCCAAGATGGTACTGGGAACACTGAAGCTTTCTTT
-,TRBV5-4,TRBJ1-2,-,CASITRGTRNYGYTF,TGTGCCAGCATCACTCGGGGGACACGTAACTATGGCTACACCTTC
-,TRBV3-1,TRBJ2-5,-,CASSQDWGSEETQYF,TGTGCCAGCAGCCAAGATTGGGGGTCCGAAGAGACCCAGTACTTC
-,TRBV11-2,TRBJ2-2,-,CASSLGSGEGINTGELFF,TGTGCCAGCAGCTTAGGTTCAGGAGAAGGGATTAACACCGGGGAGCTGTTTTTT
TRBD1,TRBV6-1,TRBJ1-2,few,CASSPRGQVHGYTF,TGTGCCAGCAGCCCTCGGGGACAGGTTCATGGCTACACCTTC
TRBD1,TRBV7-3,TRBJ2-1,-,CASGPEGQGPNEQFF,TGTGCCAGCGGCCCGGAAGGACAGGGGCCTAATGAGCAGTTCTTC
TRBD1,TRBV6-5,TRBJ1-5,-,CASSPTGVANQPQHF,TGTGCCAGCAGTCCCACAGGGGTCGCAAATCAGCCCCAGCATTTT
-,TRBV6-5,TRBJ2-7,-,CASSYGESLSYEQYF,TGTGCCAGCAGTTACGGGGAGTCCCTTTCCTACGAGCAGTACTTC
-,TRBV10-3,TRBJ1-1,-,CAISESDGVNTEAFF,TGTGCCATCAGTGAGTCTGACGGAGTGAACACTGAAGCTTTCTTT
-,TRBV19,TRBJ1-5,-,CASTYLMGFQPQHF,TGTGCCAGTACCTATTTGATGGGGTTTCAGCCCCAGCATTTT
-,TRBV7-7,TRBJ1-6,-,CASAAEANSPLHF,TGTGCCAGCGCCGCGGAGGCTAATTCACCCCTCCACTTT
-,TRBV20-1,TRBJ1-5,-,CSATGIDSNQPQHF,TGCAGTGCGACGGGGATTGATAGCAATCAGCCCCAGCATTTT
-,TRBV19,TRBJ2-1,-,CASSSVEANNEQFF,TGTGCCAGTTCGTCGGTTGAGGCTAACAATGAGCAGTTCTTC
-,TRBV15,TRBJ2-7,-,CATSREARSGEQYF,TGTGCCACCAGCAGAGAGGCCAGGAGCGGCGAGCAGTACTTC
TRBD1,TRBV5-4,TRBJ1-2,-,CASSKAGGWNYGYTF,TGTGCCAGCAGCAAAGCAGGGGGCTGGAACTATGGCTACACCTTC
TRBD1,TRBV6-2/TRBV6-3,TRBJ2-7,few,CASSYRDSLISYEQYF,TGTGCCAGCAGTTACAGGGACAGCCTAATCTCCTACGAGCAGTACTTC